The 3 T cell receptor beta chains given below trace back to one sample, sequenced in a study of T cell repertoires in cytomegalovirus infection. From the reads, TCRdb called clonotypes with MiXCR, one entry per CDR3 protein. Of about 160,000 distinct CDR3 sequences detected, roughly 22% appear once; the ten largest clones hold more than 25%. Their antigens are not known. The specimen comprised CD8+ T cells from cultured PBMCs, sampled from culture after CMV antigen stimulation. The receptors come from a human donor in good health (CMV status not recorded). Some clones in this sample may be carry-over from other donors' samples.

This clonotype was observed a few times. V is TRBV7-8 and J is TRBJ2-2; D is uncertain. This CDR3 has 15 amino acids. V shed 5 bases and J shed 7 bases, with 17 bases lying between them. Germline lookup yields CDR1 SGHVS and CDR2 FQNEAQ. Here the CDR3 reads CASSAYPQPVGELFF. CDR3 coding DNA: TGTGCCAGCAGCGCATACCCTCAGCCGGTCGGGGAGCTGTTTTTT.

A few counts support this clonotype. In DNA form, the CDR3 reads TGTGCCAGCAGTCCCTACAGCGGGGGCCTTAACACCGGGGAGCTGTTTTTT. Translation: CASSPYSGGLNTGELFF. The chain recombines TRBV7-9 with TRBJ2-2; TRBD2 aligns across 8 bases. Germline V CDR1 and CDR2: SEHNR, FQNEAQ (reference sequence). This CDR3 has 17 residues. V was clipped by 6 bases and J by 2 bases; unmatched bases: 11.

This clonotype appeared a few times. The gene calls are TRBV5-6 and TRBJ1-1; D unresolved. Germline V lookup: CDR1 SGHDT, CDR2 YYEEEE. V was shortened by 0 bases and J by 4 bases, with 7 bases between the two germline ends. The CDR3 covers 13 residues. In DNA form, the CDR3 reads TGTGCCAGCAGCTTGGCTGAAAGCACTGAAGCTTTCTTT. Protein sequence: CASSLAESTEAFF.